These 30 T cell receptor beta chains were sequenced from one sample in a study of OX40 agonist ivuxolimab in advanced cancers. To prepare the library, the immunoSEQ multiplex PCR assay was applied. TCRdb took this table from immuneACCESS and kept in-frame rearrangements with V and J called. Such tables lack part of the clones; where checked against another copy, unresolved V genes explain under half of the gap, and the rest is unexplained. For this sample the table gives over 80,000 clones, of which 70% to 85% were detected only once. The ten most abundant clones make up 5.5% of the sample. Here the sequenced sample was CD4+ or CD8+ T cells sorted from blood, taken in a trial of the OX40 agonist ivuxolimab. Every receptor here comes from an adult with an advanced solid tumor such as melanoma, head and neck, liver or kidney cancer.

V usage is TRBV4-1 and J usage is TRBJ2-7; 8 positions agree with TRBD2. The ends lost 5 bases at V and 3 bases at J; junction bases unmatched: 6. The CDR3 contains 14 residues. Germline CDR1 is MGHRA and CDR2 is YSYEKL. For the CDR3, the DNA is TGCGCCAGCAGCGGCGGGGGGCCCTACTACGAGCAGTACTTC. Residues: CASSGGGPYYEQYF.

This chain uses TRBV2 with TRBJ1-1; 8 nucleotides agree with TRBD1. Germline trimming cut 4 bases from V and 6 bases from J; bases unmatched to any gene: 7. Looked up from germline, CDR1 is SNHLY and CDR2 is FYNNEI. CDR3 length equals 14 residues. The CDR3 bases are TGTGCCAGCAGTGCCATCGGACAGGGATCTGAAGCTTTCTTT. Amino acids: CASSAIGQGSEAFF.

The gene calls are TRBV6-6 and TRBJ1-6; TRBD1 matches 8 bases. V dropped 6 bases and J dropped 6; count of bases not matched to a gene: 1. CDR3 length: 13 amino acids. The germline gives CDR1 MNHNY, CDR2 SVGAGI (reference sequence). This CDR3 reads CASRDRANSPLHF. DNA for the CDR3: TGTGCCAGCAGGGACAGGGCTAATTCACCCCTCCACTTT.

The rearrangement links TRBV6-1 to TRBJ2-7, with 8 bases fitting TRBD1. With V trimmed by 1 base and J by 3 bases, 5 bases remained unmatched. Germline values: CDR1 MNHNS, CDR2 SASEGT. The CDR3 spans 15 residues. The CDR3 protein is CASSEETGVLYEQYF. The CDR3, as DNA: TGTGCCAGCAGTGAAGAGACAGGGGTTCTCTACGAGCAGTACTTC.

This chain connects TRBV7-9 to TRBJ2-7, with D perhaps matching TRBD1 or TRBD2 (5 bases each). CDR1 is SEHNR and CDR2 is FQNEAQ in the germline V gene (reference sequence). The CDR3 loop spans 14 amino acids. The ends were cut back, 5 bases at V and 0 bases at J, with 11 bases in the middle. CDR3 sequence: CASSLRELSYEQYF. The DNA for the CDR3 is TGTGCCAGCAGCCTCAGGGAGCTCTCCTACGAGCAGTACTTC.

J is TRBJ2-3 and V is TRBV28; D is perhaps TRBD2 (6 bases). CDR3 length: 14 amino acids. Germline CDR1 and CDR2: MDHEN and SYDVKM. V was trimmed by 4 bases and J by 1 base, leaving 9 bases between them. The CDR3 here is CASSSGARTDTQYF. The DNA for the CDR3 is TGTGCCAGCAGTTCGGGAGCCCGCACAGATACGCAGTATTTT.

The CDR3 loop is CASSLDGGYTQYF. The CDR3 coding sequence is TGTGCCAGCAGCTTGGACGGGGGCTATACGCAGTATTTT. The rearrangement links TRBV5-4 to TRBJ2-3, with D possibly called TRBD1 or TRBD2 (6 bases each). The CDR3 length is 13 residues. Germline-derived CDR1 and CDR2 are SGHNT and YYREEE (reference sequence). The ends were cut back, 0 bases at V and 7 bases at J, with 9 bases in the middle.

This chain's CDR3 is CASSFQQGPLHF. The CDR3 DNA sequence: TGTGCCAGCAGTTTCCAACAGGGACCCCTCCACTTT. This chain links TRBV6-5 with TRBJ1-6, with D maybe TRBD1 (6 bases). The CDR3 totals 12 residues. The germline gives CDR1 MNHEY, CDR2 SVGAGI. Trimming took 4 bases from V and 12 from J, leaving 10 bases between them.

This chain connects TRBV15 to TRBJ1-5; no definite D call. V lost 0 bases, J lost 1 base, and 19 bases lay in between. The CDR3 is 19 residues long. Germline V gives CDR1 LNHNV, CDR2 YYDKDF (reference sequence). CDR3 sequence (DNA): TGTGCCACCAGCAGAGAAGAGGGATCCGGCATAGTGAGCAATCAGCCCCAGCATTTT. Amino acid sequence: CATSREEGSGIVSNQPQHF.

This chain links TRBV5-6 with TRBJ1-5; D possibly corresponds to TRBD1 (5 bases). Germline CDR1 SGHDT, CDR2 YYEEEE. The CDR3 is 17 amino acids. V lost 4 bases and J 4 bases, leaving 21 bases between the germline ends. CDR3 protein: CASSLDGGLSPNQPQHF. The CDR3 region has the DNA TGTGCCAGCAGCCTTGATGGGGGACTCTCCCCAAATCAGCCCCAGCATTTT.

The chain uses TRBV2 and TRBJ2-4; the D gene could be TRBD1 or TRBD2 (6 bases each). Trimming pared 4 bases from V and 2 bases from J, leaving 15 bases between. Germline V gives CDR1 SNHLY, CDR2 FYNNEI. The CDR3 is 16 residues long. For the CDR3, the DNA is TGTGCCAGCAGTGTAAATAGGGGGGCCTCCAAAAACATTCAGTACTTC. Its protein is CASSVNRGASKNIQYF.

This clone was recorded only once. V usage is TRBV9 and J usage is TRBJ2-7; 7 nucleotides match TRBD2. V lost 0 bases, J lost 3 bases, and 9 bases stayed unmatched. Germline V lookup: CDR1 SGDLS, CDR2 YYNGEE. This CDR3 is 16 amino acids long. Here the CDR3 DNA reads TGTGCCAGCAGCGTAGGGGACTACGGGCCCCTCTACGAGCAGTACTTC. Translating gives CASSVGDYGPLYEQYF.

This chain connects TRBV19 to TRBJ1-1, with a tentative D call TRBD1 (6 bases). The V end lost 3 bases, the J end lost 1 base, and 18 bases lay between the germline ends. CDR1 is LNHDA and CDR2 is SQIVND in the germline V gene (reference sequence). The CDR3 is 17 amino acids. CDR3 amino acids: CASSIPRGRPGNTEAFF. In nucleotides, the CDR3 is TGTGCCAGTAGTATTCCTCGGGGGCGACCAGGGAACACTGAAGCTTTCTTT.

The chain's CDR3 is CAIRGPGDYGYTF. The DNA for the CDR3 is TGTGCCATCAGGGGGCCCGGGGACTATGGCTACACCTTC. The rearrangement uses TRBV10-3 and TRBJ1-2; D possibly corresponds to TRBD1 (5 bases). The CDR3 spans 13 residues. V lost 6 bases and J 3 bases, leaving 11 bases between the germline ends. Germline values: CDR1 ENHRY, CDR2 SYGVKD.

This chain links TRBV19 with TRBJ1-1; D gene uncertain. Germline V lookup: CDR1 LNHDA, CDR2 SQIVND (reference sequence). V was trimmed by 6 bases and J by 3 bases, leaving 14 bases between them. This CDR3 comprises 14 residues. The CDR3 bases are TGTGCCAGTAGCCAACGGCAGATGTACACTGAAGCTTTCTTT. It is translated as CASSQRQMYTEAFF.

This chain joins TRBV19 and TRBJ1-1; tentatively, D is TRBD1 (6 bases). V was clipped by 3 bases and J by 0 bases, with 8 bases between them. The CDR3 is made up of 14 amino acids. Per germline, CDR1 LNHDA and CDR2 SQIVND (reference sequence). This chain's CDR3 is CASSIGGLNTEAFF. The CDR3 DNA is TGTGCCAGTAGTATTGGGGGCTTGAACACTGAAGCTTTCTTT.

The CDR3 DNA reads as TGCGCCAGCAGCTCCCGCGGGCCGAACACCGGGGAGCTGTTTTTT. Translating gives CASSSRGPNTGELFF. The gene calls are TRBV5-1 and TRBJ2-2, with D possibly TRBD2 on 5 matching bases. From germline, CDR1 is SGHRS and CDR2 YFSETQ. This CDR3 region has 15 residues. V was trimmed by 3 bases and J by 0 bases, leaving 9 bases between them.

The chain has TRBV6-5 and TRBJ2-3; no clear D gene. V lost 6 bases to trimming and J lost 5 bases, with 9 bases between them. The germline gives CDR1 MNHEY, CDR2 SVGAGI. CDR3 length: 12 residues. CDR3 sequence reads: CASRGYGDTQYF. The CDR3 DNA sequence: TGTGCCAGCAGAGGGTACGGAGATACGCAGTATTTT.

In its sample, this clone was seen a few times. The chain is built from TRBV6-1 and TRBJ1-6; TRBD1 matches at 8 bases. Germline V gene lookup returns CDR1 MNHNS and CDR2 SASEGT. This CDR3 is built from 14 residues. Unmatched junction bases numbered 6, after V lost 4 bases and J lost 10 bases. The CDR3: CASSVETGESPLHF. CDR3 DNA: TGTGCCAGCAGTGTAGAGACAGGGGAATCACCCCTCCACTTT.

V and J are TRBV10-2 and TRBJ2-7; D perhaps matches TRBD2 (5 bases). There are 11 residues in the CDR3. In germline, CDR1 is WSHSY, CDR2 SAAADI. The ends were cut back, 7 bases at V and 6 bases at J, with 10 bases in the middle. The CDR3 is CASTPGGEQYF. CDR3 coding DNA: TGCGCCAGCACTCCCGGAGGCGAGCAGTACTTC.

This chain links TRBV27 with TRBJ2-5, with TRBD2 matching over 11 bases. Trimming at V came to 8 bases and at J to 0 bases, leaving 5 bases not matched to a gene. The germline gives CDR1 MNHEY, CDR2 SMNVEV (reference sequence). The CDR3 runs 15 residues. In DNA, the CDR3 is TGTGCCAGCGGCCCTAGCGGGAGGTACCAAGAGACCCAGTACTTC. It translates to CASGPSGRYQETQYF.

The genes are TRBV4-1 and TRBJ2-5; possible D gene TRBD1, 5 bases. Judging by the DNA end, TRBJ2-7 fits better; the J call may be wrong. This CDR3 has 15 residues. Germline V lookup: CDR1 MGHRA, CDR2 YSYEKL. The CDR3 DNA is TGCGCCAGCAGCAAGCACAGGATAAACTCCTACGAGCAGTACTTC. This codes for CASSKHRINSYEQYF.

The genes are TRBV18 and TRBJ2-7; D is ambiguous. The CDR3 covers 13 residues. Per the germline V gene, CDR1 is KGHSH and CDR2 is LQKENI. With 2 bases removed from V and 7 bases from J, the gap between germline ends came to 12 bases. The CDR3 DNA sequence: TGTGCCAGCTCACCAGCCGCTGGGGTGGAGCAGTACTTC. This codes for CASSPAAGVEQYF. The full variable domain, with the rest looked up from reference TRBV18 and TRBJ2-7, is NAGVMQNPRHLVRRRGQEARLRCSPMKGHSHVYWYRQLPEEGLKFMVYLQKENIIDESGMPKERFSAEFPKEGPSILRIQQVVRGDSAAYFCASSPAAGVEQYFGPGTRLTVT.

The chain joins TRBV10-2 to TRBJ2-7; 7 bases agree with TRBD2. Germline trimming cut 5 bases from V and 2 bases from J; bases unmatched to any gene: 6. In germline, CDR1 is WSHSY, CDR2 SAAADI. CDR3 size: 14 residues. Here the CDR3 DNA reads TGCGCCAGCAGTACCCAGCGGGGTACCTACGAGCAGTACTTC. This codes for CASSTQRGTYEQYF.

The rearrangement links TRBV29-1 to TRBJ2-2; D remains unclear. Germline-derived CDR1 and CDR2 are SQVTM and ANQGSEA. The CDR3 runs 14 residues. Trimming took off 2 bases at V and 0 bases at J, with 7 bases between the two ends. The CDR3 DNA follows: TGCAGCGTTGAAAAGTGGGCGAACACCGGGGAGCTGTTTTTT. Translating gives CSVEKWANTGELFF.

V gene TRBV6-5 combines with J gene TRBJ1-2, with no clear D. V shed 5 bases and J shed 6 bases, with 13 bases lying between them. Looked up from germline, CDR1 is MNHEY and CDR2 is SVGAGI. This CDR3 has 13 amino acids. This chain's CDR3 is CASSQRRDNGYTF. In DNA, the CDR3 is TGTGCCAGCAGTCAACGGCGGGATAATGGCTACACCTTC.

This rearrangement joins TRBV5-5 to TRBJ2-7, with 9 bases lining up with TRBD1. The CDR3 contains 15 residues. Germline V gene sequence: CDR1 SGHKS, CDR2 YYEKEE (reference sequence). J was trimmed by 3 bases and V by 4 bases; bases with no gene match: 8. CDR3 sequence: CASSRPGTGHYEQYF. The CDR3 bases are TGTGCCAGCAGCCGACCCGGGACAGGGCACTACGAGCAGTACTTC.

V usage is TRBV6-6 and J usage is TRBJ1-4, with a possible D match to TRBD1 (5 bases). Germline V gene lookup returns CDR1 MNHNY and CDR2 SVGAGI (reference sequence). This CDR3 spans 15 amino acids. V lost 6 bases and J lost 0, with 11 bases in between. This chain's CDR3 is CASSHGRATNEKLFF. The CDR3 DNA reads TGTGCCAGCAGCCACGGCAGGGCAACTAATGAAAAACTGTTTTTT.

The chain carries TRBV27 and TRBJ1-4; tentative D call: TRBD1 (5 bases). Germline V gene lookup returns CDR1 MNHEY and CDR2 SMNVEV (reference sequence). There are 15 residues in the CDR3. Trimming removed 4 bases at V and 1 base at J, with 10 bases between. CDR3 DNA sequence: TGTGCCAGCAGTTCTGGGGGGGGAACTAATGAAAAACTGTTTTTT. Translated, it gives CASSSGGGTNEKLFF.

CDR3 in DNA: TGTGCCAGCAGCCAAGTACCTCAGACAGGGGAAAGTGGCTACACCTTC. Translating it yields CASSQVPQTGESGYTF. The chain is built from TRBV4-2 and TRBJ1-2, with TRBD1 matching over 8 bases. The J segment lost 7 bases and the V segment lost 1 base, leaving 11 bases of the junction unmatched. This CDR3 comprises 16 residues. Germline V gives CDR1 LGHNA, CDR2 YNFKEQ.